The clone carrying this TCR beta chain was seen many times. The antigen is undetermined. The data originate from a study of regulatory T cells in long-lasting Graves disease. Study at large: Graves' patients, newly diagnosed, had taken antithyroid drugs under 3 months.

Construction of the TCR beta libraries employed iRepertoire HTBI primers in conjunction with Arm-PCR of CDR3 regions. TCRdb re-derived calls from the multiplex PCR reads in MiXCR, one entry per CDR3 protein. The repertoire holds about 400,000 distinct CDR3 sequences, 15% seen once, with roughly 8% in the top ten. Stated time point: newly diagnosed GD, antithyroid drugs for less than 3 months. PBMC-extracted RNA yielded the TCR library. Overall study findings and caveats: There were preferences for TRBV28, TRBJ1-2 and TRBJ2-5 in persistent disease.

The CDR3 consists of 15 residues. Trimming pared 2 bases from V and 0 bases from J, leaving 11 bases between. The V gene's germline CDR1 is SGHTA and CDR2 FQGNSA. These same data were also listed under a study on T cells in Graves' hyperthyroidism and ophthalmopathy.

The chain employs TRBV7-2 and TRBJ2-7, with a weak D call TRBD1 (5 bases). Sequencing was performed on peripheral blood mononuclear cells (PBMCs), taken at new diagnosis, from a patient treated with antithyroid drugs. The TCR sequence derives from a woman aged 35 to 49 with Graves disease. CDR3 sequence (DNA): TGTGCCAGCAGCTTATTACAGGAGCGCTCCTACGAGCAGTACTTC. Residues: CASSLLQERSYEQYF.